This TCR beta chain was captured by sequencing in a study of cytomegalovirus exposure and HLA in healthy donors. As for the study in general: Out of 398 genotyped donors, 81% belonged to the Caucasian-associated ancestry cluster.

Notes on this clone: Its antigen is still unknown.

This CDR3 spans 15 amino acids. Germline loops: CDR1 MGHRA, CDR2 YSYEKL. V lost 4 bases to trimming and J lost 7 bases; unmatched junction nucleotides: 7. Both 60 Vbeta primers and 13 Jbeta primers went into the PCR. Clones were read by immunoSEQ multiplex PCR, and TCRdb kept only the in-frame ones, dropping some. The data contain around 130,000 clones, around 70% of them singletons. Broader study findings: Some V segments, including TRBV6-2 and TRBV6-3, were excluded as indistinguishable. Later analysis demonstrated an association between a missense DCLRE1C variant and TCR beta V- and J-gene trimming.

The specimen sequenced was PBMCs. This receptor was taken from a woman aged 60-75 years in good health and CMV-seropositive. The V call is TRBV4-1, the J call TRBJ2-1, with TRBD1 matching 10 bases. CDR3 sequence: CASSPHRQGANEQFF. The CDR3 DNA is TGCGCCAGCAGCCCCCACCGACAGGGGGCGAATGAGCAGTTCTTC.